Here is one TCR beta chain with its context. Its antigen is currently unknown. Genomic DNA of each subset was evenly split across several immunoSEQ plates. Bulk PBMC genomic DNA spanned ten immunoSEQ deep plates. Here immunoSEQ multiplex PCR was the method, and the copy in TCRdb shows in-frame clones only, minus some. This sample yields a few hundred thousand clones, of which around 79% are seen a single time; about 12% belongs to the top ten. The data are from a study of shared clonotypes between healthy human individuals. The V and J ends lost 3 bases and 3 bases, in that order; junction bases with no gene match: 6. The CDR3 covers 16 residues. Germline-derived CDR1 and CDR2 are LNHNV and YYDKDF (reference sequence). Regarding the study as a whole: The small donor group covered limited genetic and exposure diversity.

The sequenced sample was PBMCs. The chain carries TRBV15 and TRBJ2-5, with 11 bases identical to TRBD2. The origin of this receptor is a woman between 35 and 50 years old in good health. Some clones in this sample may be carry-over from other donors' samples. CDR3: CATSSGRGLAEETQYF. In nucleotides, the CDR3 is TGTGCCACCAGCAGTGGGCGGGGACTAGCGGAAGAGACCCAGTACTTC. The variable domain in full, completed from reference TRBV15 and TRBJ2-5, reads DAMVIQNPRYQVTQFGKPVTLSCSQTLNHNVMYWYQQKSSQAPKLLFHYYDKDFNNEADTPDNFQSRRPNTSFCFLDIRSPGLGDTAMYLCATSSGRGLAEETQYFGPGTRLLVL.